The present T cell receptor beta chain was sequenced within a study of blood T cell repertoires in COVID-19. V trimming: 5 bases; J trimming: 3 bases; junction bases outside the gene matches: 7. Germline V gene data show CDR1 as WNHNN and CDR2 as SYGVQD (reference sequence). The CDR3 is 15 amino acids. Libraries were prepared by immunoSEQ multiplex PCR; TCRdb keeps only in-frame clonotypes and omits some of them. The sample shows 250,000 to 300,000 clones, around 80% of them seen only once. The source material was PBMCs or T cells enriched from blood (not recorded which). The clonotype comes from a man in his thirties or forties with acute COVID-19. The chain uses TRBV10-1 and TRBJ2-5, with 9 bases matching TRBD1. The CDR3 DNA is TGCGCCAGCAGTACGGCCGGGACAGGGAAAGAGACCCAGTACTTC. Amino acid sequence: CASSTAGTGKETQYF.